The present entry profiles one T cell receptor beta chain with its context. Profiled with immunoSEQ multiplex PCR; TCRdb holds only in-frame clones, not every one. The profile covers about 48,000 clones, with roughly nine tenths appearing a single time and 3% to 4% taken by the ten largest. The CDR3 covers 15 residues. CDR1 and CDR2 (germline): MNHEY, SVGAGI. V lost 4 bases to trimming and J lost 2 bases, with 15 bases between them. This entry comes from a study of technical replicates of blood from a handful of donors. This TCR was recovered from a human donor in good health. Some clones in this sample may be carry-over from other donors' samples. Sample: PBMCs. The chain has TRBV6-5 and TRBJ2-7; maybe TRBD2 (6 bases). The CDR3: CASSFGRGGTYEQYF. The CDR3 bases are TGTGCCAGCAGTTTTGGACGGGGAGGCACCTACGAGCAGTACTTC.